This entry features one TCR beta chain sequence. Antigen specificity is unknown. This sample is drawn from a study of cytomegalovirus exposure and HLA in healthy donors. Study-level points and caveats: TCR beta V- and J-gene trimming was later associated with a missense DCLRE1C variant. Cytomegalovirus association was assigned to approximately 180 TCR beta chains. Earlier results showed most TCR beta V segments being productive about 87% or about 30% of the time.

The CDR3 length is 15 residues. CDR1 and CDR2 from the germline V gene are SGDLS and YYNGEE. The junction had 4 bases not matched to a gene; V was cut back by 0 bases and J by 3 bases. PCR involved 60 Vbeta and 13 Jbeta primers. The data were produced by immunoSEQ multiplex PCR, yet TCRdb's version contains in-frame clones alone and is incomplete. Of approximately 83,000 clones listed, approximately 80% are singletons. This TCR was sampled from a man younger than 30 in good health and CMV-seronegative. Sequencing input: PBMCs. The V call is TRBV9, the J call TRBJ2-7; 9 positions agree with TRBD1. The CDR3 loop is CASSVVGTGSYEQYF. The DNA of the CDR3 is TGTGCCAGCAGCGTAGTCGGGACAGGGAGCTACGAGCAGTACTTC.